This T cell receptor (beta chain) was sequenced for a study of chemoradiotherapy in HPV16-positive cancers. Using immunoSEQ multiplex PCR, the repertoire was profiled, and TCRdb retains in-frame clones only, with some absent. This table has 10,000 or so clones, about 80% appearing once. The V gene's germline CDR1 is LNHDA and CDR2 SQIVND (reference sequence). V lost 5 bases to trimming and J lost 2 bases; unmatched junction nucleotides: 5. This CDR3 has 15 amino acids. Study observations and caveats: Functional assays defining HPV-specific T cells used only two HPV16-positive patients. Candidate HPV-specific clones and E7-related TCR motifs grew in tumor during treatment.

With regard to this clone: Its antigen is as yet unknown.

The sequences come from blood, collected from a patient who underwent chemoradiotherapy. The J gene is TRBJ2-2, the V gene TRBV19; TRBD2 agrees at 7 bases. This clonotype was obtained from a human donor with HPV-associated anogenital cancer. Here the CDR3 DNA reads TGTGCCAGTAGTCCGGGGGGAGAAAACACCGGGGAGCTGTTTTTT. Amino acid sequence: CASSPGGENTGELFF. Drawing the rest from reference TRBV19 and TRBJ2-2, the complete variable domain is DGGITQSPKYLFRKEGQNVTLSCEQNLNHDAMYWYRQDPGQGLRLIYYSQIVNDFQKGDIAEGYSVSREKKESFPLTVTSAQKNPTAFYLCASSPGGENTGELFFGEGSRLTVL.